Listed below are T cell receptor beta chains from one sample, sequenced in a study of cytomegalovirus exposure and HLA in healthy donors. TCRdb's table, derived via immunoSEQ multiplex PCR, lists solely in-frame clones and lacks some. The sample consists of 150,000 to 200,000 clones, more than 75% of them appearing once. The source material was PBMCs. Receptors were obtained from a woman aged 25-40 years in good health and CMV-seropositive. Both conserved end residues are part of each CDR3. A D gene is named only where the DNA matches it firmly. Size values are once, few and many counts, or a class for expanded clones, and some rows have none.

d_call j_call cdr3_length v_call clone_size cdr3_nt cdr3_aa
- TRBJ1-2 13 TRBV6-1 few TGTGCCAGCAGTGCGGGACTGAACTATGGCTACACCTTC CASSAGLNYGYTF
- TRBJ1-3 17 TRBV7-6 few TGTGCCAGCAGCCCCAGAAACGGGGGGACATCTGGAAACACCATATATTTT CASSPRNGGTSGNTIYF
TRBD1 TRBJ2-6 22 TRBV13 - TGTGCCAGCAGCCAAACGAGGGGGACAGGGGACCGCCTACCAACTGGGGCCAACGTCCTGACTTTC CASSQTRGTGDRLPTGANVLTF
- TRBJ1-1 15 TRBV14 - TGTGCCAGCAGCCAAGAGACAGCCATGAACACTGAAGCTTTCTTT CASSQETAMNTEAFF
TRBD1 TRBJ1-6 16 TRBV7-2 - TGTGCCAGCAGCACGCCCCCGGGACAGGGGGCTTCACCCCTCCACTTT CASSTPPGQGASPLHF
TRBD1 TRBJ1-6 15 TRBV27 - TGTGCCAGCAGTTGGGGACAGGGAGGTGGCTCACCCCTCCACTTT CASSWGQGGGSPLHF
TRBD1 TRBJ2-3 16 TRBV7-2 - TGTGCCAGCAGCGGAGACAGGGGTGAGGGCACAGATACGCAGTATTTT CASSGDRGEGTDTQYF
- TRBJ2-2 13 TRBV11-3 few TGTGCCAGCAGCCCTAGGGAGTCCGGGGAGCTGTTTTTT CASSPRESGELFF
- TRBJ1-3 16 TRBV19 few TGTGCCAGTAGTCCTCTTCCACAGGCGGCAGGAAACACCATATATTTT CASSPLPQAAGNTIYF
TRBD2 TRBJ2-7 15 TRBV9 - TGTGCCAGCAGCGCAACTAGCGGGGCCTCCTACGAGCAGTACTTC CASSATSGASYEQYF